One and the same sample provided the 29 T cell receptor beta chains below, sequenced in a study of neoadjuvant nivolumab and ipilimumab in lung cancer. TCRdb's table, derived via immunoSEQ multiplex PCR, lists solely in-frame clones and lacks some. The table includes about 16,000 clones, roughly 76% detected once. Material: tumor tissue, obtained after neoadjuvant nivolumab, alone or with ipilimumab, at or shortly before surgery. These receptors were taken from an adult with non-small cell lung cancer.

This chain uses TRBV30 with TRBJ1-4, with D perhaps TRBD1 (5 bases). The CDR3 length is 14 residues. Germline V gene sequence: CDR1 GTSNPN, CDR2 SVGIG (reference sequence). Trimming shortened V by 3 bases and J by 8 bases, and 16 bases separated the two germline ends. The CDR3 nucleotides read TGTGCCTGGAGCCCGGGGGGTGGTACAGAAAAACTGTTTTTT. It specifies CAWSPGGGTEKLFF.

V is TRBV4-3 and J is TRBJ2-7, with 9 bases that match TRBD1. Unmatched junction bases numbered 6, after V lost 0 bases and J lost 3 bases. The CDR3 length is 16 residues. Per the germline V gene, CDR1 is LGHNA and CDR2 is YSLEER. The CDR3 nucleotides are TGCGCCAGCAGCCAAGATCTGGGGACAGGGAACTACGAGCAGTACTTC. It codes for CASSQDLGTGNYEQYF.

This chain connects TRBV29-1 to TRBJ1-1; 8 positions agree with TRBD1. The ends lost 5 bases at V and 4 bases at J; junction bases unmatched: 6. Germline lookup yields CDR1 SQVTM and CDR2 ANQGSEA. CDR3 length equals 13 residues. The CDR3 sequence: CSVKGRGPTEAFF. Here the CDR3 DNA reads TGCAGCGTTAAGGGCAGGGGGCCCACTGAAGCTTTCTTT.

This clone rates as medium-sized. The chain combines TRBV7-6 with TRBJ1-4; weak D call: TRBD1 (5 bases). The ends were cut back, 1 base at V and 6 bases at J, with 12 bases in the middle. Germline V gene sequence: CDR1 SGHVS, CDR2 FNYEAQ. The CDR3 sequence is 15 residues long. The chain's CDR3 is CASSLEAGSDEKLFF. The CDR3 DNA sequence: TGTGCCAGCAGCTTAGAGGCAGGGTCAGATGAAAAACTGTTTTTT.

The DNA of the CDR3 is TGTGCCAGCAGCCCACAACAGGGGGCCGGTTACTCGAACACTGAAGCTTTCTTT. This encodes CASSPQQGAGYSNTEAFF. V and J are TRBV7-2 and TRBJ1-1; 9 nucleotides agree with TRBD1. CDR1 and CDR2 (germline): SGHTA, FQGNSA. The CDR3 runs to 18 residues. Unmatched junction bases numbered 14, after V lost 5 bases and J lost 1 base. The complete variable domain, with remaining parts taken from reference TRBV7-2 and TRBJ1-1, reads GAGVSQSPSNKVTEKGKDVELRCDPISGHTALYWYRQSLGQGLEFLIYFQGNSAPDKSGLPSDRFSAERTGGSVSTLTIQRTQQEDSAVYLCASSPQQGAGYSNTEAFFGQGTRLTVV.

The count of this clone is one. The CDR3 nucleotides are TGCGCCAGCAGTGAACCGACCGCGACAGGGTACACAGATACGCAGTATTTT. Protein: CASSEPTATGYTDTQYF. The rearrangement joins TRBV10-2 to TRBJ2-3; 7 bases map to TRBD1. The ends lost 3 bases at V and 2 bases at J; junction bases unmatched: 11. Germline loops: CDR1 WSHSY, CDR2 SAAADI. The CDR3 spans 17 residues.

This chain connects TRBV7-9 to TRBJ2-5; D is unresolved. V lost 2 bases to trimming and J lost 4 bases, with 11 bases between them. Germline V gene data show CDR1 as SEHNR and CDR2 as FQNEAQ (reference sequence). The CDR3 extends over 14 amino acids. CDR3 sequence (DNA): TGTGCCAGCAGCTTATTCGAGGAGAGAGAGACCCAGTACTTC. Translated, it gives CASSLFEERETQYF.

This clone has just one count. The rearrangement joins TRBV7-9 to TRBJ2-2; D remains unclear. V lost 8 bases and J lost 6, with 7 bases in between. Per germline, CDR1 SEHNR and CDR2 FQNEAQ (reference sequence). CDR3 length: 11 amino acids. The CDR3 spells CASGNAGELFF. CDR3 bases: TGTGCCAGCGGGAATGCCGGGGAGCTGTTTTTT. Combining the CDR3 with reference TRBV7-9 and TRBJ2-2 gives the whole variable domain DTGVSQNPRHKITKRGQNVTFRCDPISEHNRLYWYRQTLGQGPEFLTYFQNEAQLEKSRLLSDRFSAERPKGSFSTLEIQRTEQGDSAMYLCASGNAGELFFGEGSRLTVL.

This clone is labeled as medium-sized. The V call is TRBV7-8, the J call TRBJ2-1; D unresolved. V was trimmed by 3 bases and J by 5 bases, leaving 11 bases between them. This CDR3 contains 14 residues. Germline V gives CDR1 SGHVS, CDR2 FQNEAQ. CDR3 nucleotide sequence: TGTGCCAGCAGCTTGGGCGGAATAAACAATGAGCAGTTCTTC. Protein: CASSLGGINNEQFF. The variable domain in full, with the rest retrieved from reference TRBV7-8 and TRBJ2-1, is GAGVSQSPRYKVAKRGQDVALRCDPISGHVSLFWYQQALGQGPEFLTYFQNEAQLDKSGLPSDRFFAERPEGSVSTLKIQRTQQEDSAVYLCASSLGGINNEQFFGPGTRLTVL.

This clone was seen more than once but under ten times. The CDR3 sequence is CASSWGQGTYGYTF. The CDR3 DNA reads as TGTGCCAGCAGTTGGGGACAGGGGACCTATGGCTACACCTTC. J is TRBJ1-2 and V is TRBV27, with 10 bases matching TRBD1. V was pared by 4 bases and J by 4 bases, with 3 bases of the junction left unmatched. Looked up from germline, CDR1 is MNHEY and CDR2 is SMNVEV (reference sequence). CDR3 length: 14 amino acids.

The chain is built from TRBV30 and TRBJ2-3; TRBD2 agrees at 16 bases. V lost 1 base to trimming and J lost 4 bases; unmatched junction nucleotides: 8. Germline values: CDR1 GTSNPN, CDR2 SVGIG (reference sequence). This CDR3 is built from 18 residues. CDR3 coding DNA: TGTGCCTGGAGTGCCACCGGGACTAGCGGGGGGGCCGCAGATACGCAGTATTTT. It yields the protein CAWSATGTSGGAADTQYF. The full variable domain, in which reference TRBV30 and TRBJ2-3 provide the parts outside the CDR3, is SQTIHQWPATLVQPVGSPLSLECTVEGTSNPNLYWYRQAAGRGLQLLFYSVGIGQISSEVPQNLSASRPQDRQFILSSKKLLLSDSGFYLCAWSATGTSGGAADTQYFGPGTRLTVL.

The chain joins TRBV18 to TRBJ1-4; TRBD1 matches 9 bases. The junction had 1 base not matched to a gene; V was cut back by 3 bases and J by 5 bases. Germline V lookup: CDR1 KGHSH, CDR2 LQKENI. This CDR3 comprises 14 residues. CDR3 sequence reads: CASSPGQGNEKLFF. The CDR3 DNA sequence: TGTGCCAGCTCACCGGGACAGGGAAATGAAAAACTGTTTTTT.

This clone was seen only a few times. The chain is built from TRBV14 and TRBJ2-2; TRBD2 might be the D (6 bases). V lost 3 bases and J lost 5, with 19 bases in between. The germline CDR1 and CDR2 sequences are SGHDN and FVKESK. This CDR3 spans 17 amino acids. The CDR3 region has the DNA TGTGCCAGCAGCCATCTGCGGGCAGCGGGCGAGACCGGGGAGCTGTTTTTT. Amino acids: CASSHLRAAGETGELFF.

J is TRBJ2-5 and V is TRBV5-4, with TRBD2 matching 9 bases. Unmatched junction bases numbered 9, after V lost 1 base and J lost 5 bases. The CDR3 runs to 16 residues. From germline, CDR1 is SGHNT and CDR2 YYREEE (reference sequence). CDR3 loop: CASSLNSLAGKETQYF. The CDR3 nucleotides read TGTGCCAGCAGCTTGAATAGTCTAGCGGGGAAGGAGACCCAGTACTTC. The variable domain in full, with the rest retrieved from reference TRBV5-4 and TRBJ2-5, is ETGVTQSPTHLIKTRGQQVTLRCSSQSGHNTVSWYQQALGQGPQFIFQYYREEENGRGNFPPRFSGLQFPNYSSELNVNALELDDSALYLCASSLNSLAGKETQYFGPGTRLLVL.

V usage is TRBV7-2 and J usage is TRBJ2-7; TRBD1 matches at 8 bases. The V gene end was trimmed by 1 base and the J gene end by 3 bases; junction bases not matched to a gene: 8. Germline lookup yields CDR1 SGHTA and CDR2 FQGNSA. The CDR3 has 16 amino acids. The CDR3 DNA reads TGTGCCAGCAGCTTAGGGCCTCCAGGGGGCGTCTACGAGCAGTACTTC. Protein sequence: CASSLGPPGGVYEQYF.

A single count supports this clone. The chain combines TRBV11-2 with TRBJ2-5; D remains unclear. V lost 0 bases, J lost 5 bases, and 13 bases lay in between. CDR1 is SGHAT, CDR2 FQNNGV, per germline. CDR3 size: 15 residues. The CDR3 nucleotides are TGTGCCAGCAGCTTAGAGTCCCGCTATTATGAGACCCAGTACTTC. Amino acids: CASSLESRYYETQYF.

The chain couples TRBV30 to TRBJ1-3, with D possibly matching TRBD1 (6 bases). The CDR3 is made up of 13 amino acids. V was shortened by 5 bases and J by 4 bases, with 12 bases between the two germline ends. CDR1 is GTSNPN and CDR2 is SVGIG in the germline V gene (reference sequence). The CDR3 protein is CAWATGSGNTIYF. DNA for the CDR3: TGTGCCTGGGCTACAGGGTCAGGAAACACCATATATTTT.

The rearrangement links TRBV14 to TRBJ2-7, with D perhaps TRBD1 or TRBD2 (5 bases each). CDR1 SGHDN and CDR2 FVKESK come from the germline V gene. This CDR3 spans 15 amino acids. V was clipped by 0 bases and J by 8 bases, with 17 bases between them. DNA of the CDR3: TGTGCCAGCAGCCAAGATCGGGACCTCTTAACCAAGCAGTACTTC. This encodes CASSQDRDLLTKQYF.

The chain has TRBV7-8 and TRBJ2-5; D is undetermined. Germline CDR1 is SGHVS and CDR2 is FQNEAQ. Trimming pared 5 bases from V and 4 bases from J, leaving 5 bases between. CDR3 length: 11 amino acids. The CDR3 sequence is CASSEGETQYF. The CDR3 nucleotides read TGTGCCAGCAGCGAAGGAGAGACCCAGTACTTC.

J is TRBJ1-1 and V is TRBV5-6, with D possibly TRBD1 on 6 matching bases. Germline V gene lookup returns CDR1 SGHDT and CDR2 YYEEEE. The CDR3 extends over 14 amino acids. Trimming took 3 bases from V and 4 from J, leaving 13 bases between them. The CDR3 protein is CASSSGQLATEAFF. DNA of the CDR3: TGTGCCAGCAGCTCGGGACAACTAGCCACTGAAGCTTTCTTT.

The V call is TRBV10-3, the J call TRBJ1-2, with TRBD1 matching over 7 bases. V was pared by 3 bases and J by 8 bases, with 12 bases of the junction left unmatched. This CDR3 comprises 15 residues. Germline-derived CDR1 and CDR2 are ENHRY and SYGVKD. CDR3 sequence reads: CAISDGLDRVEGYTF. In nucleotides, the CDR3 is TGTGCCATCAGTGATGGCCTCGACAGGGTGGAGGGCTACACCTTC.

The chain has TRBV10-3 and TRBJ2-7; D may be TRBD1 (6 bases). CDR1 ENHRY and CDR2 SYGVKD come from the germline V gene. This CDR3 is built from 14 residues. The V end lost 8 bases, the J end lost 3 bases, and 17 bases lay between the germline ends. The CDR3 region has the DNA TGTGCCATCGAGGACCCGGGACACAACTACGAGCAGTACTTC. Translation gives CAIEDPGHNYEQYF.

This clone showed up just once. The CDR3 protein is CASSQAEGLAVNEQFF. The CDR3 DNA reads as TGCGCCAGCAGCCAAGCAGAGGGACTAGCGGTGAATGAGCAGTTCTTC. This chain connects TRBV4-1 to TRBJ2-1, with TRBD2 identical over 11 bases. The V and J ends lost 1 base and 7 bases, in that order; junction bases with no gene match: 6. Germline CDR1 is MGHRA and CDR2 is YSYEKL. CDR3 size: 16 residues.

The chain employs TRBV7-8 and TRBJ2-1; the D gene could be TRBD1 or TRBD2 (6 bases each). V was shortened by 1 base and J by 7 bases, with 14 bases between the two germline ends. Germline-derived CDR1 and CDR2 are SGHVS and FQNEAQ. This CDR3 region has 15 residues. In nucleotides, the CDR3 is TGTGCCAGCAGCTTAGTAGGGGGACTGCTAAATGAGCAGTTCTTC. Translating it yields CASSLVGGLLNEQFF.

This chain links TRBV11-1 with TRBJ2-5; D might be TRBD2 (5 bases). Germline CDR1 SGHAT, CDR2 FQDESV (reference sequence). The CDR3 extends over 15 amino acids. V shed 5 bases and J shed 5 bases, with 18 bases lying between them. The DNA of the CDR3 is TGTGCCAGCAGCGCCCAAAGTACGGGGAAGGAGACCCAGTACTTC. Encoded protein: CASSAQSTGKETQYF.

This rearrangement joins TRBV5-5 to TRBJ1-1; 8 positions match TRBD1. The CDR3 length is 15 residues. J gave up 4 bases and V 1 base, and 6 bases lay outside the gene matches. Germline V gene data show CDR1 as SGHKS and CDR2 as YYEKEE (reference sequence). This CDR3 is CASSLTGGLGTEAFF. As DNA, the CDR3 is TGTGCCAGCAGCTTGACAGGGGGGTTGGGCACTGAAGCTTTCTTT.

The V and J genes are TRBV6-5 and TRBJ2-7, with D perhaps matching TRBD1 or TRBD2 (5 bases each). Trimming left V 2 bases short and J 3 bases short, with 11 bases between. The germline V gene has CDR1 MNHEY and CDR2 SVGAGI. This CDR3 contains 14 residues. CDR3 residues: CASSYVTRGYEQYF. For the CDR3, the DNA is TGTGCCAGCAGTTACGTAACTAGGGGCTACGAGCAGTACTTC.

The chain links TRBV15 to TRBJ2-4; no clear D gene. Germline lookup yields CDR1 LNHNV and CDR2 YYDKDF (reference sequence). The CDR3 is made up of 15 amino acids. Trimming shortened V by 2 bases and J by 5 bases, and 13 bases separated the two germline ends. In DNA form, the CDR3 reads TGTGCCACCAGCAGACCCGATTACCTCCAAAACATTCAGTACTTC. This translates into CATSRPDYLQNIQYF.

The rearrangement joins TRBV5-6 to TRBJ1-6; 7 positions match TRBD1. The ends lost 2 bases at V and 10 bases at J; junction bases unmatched: 9. Per the germline V gene, CDR1 is SGHDT and CDR2 is YYEEEE. The CDR3 extends over 15 amino acids. Written as DNA, the CDR3 is TGTGCCAGCAGCTTCGGAAGGGGGCAAAAATCACCCCTCCACTTT. Translated, it gives CASSFGRGQKSPLHF.